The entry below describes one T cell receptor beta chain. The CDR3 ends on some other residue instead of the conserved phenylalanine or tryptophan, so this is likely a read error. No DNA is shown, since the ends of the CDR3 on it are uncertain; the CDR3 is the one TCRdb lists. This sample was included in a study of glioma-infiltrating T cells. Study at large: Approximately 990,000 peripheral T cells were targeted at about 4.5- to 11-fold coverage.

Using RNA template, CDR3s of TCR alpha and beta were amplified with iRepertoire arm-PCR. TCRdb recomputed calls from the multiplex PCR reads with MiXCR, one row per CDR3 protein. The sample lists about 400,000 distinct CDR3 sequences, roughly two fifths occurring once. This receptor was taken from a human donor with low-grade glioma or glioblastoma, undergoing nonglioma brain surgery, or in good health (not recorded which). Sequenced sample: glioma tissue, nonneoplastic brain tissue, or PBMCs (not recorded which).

CDR3 sequence: CASSRWSTEASS. The chain employs TRBV28 and TRBJ1-1. CDR1 and CDR2 (germline): MDHEN, SYDVKM. The CDR3 comprises 12 residues, both ends counted.